A selection of T cell receptor beta chains follows, all from one sample in a study of T cells expressing NK-cell markers. With the 5' RACE reads reprocessed, TCRdb shows one record per CDR3 protein and no DNA. The ten top clones account for 1.4%, within a sample of some 500,000 distinct CDR3 sequences. The sequenced material came from blood T cells: a sorted CD56 or NKG2C T cell subset, CD4+ or CD8+ T cells, or bulk PBMC T cells (not recorded which). These receptor sequences come from a woman between 50 and 59 years old in good health. CDR3s include the opening cysteine and the closing phenylalanine or tryptophan. Each record gives: J gene, CDR3 length, V gene, CDR3 protein.

J: TRBJ1-4
length: 14
V: TRBV18
CDR3: CASSPGRTNEKLFF

J: TRBJ2-5
length: 14
V: TRBV6-6
CDR3: CASSYSRFQETQYF

J: TRBJ2-1
length: 13
V: TRBV20-1
CDR3: CSAPIAGHNEQFF

J: TRBJ2-5
length: 12
V: TRBV6-2/TRBV6-3
CDR3: CASSSNMETQYF

J: TRBJ2-3
length: 13
V: TRBV14
CDR3: CASSQRLTDTQYF

J: TRBJ2-5
length: 14
V: TRBV3-1
CDR3: CASSQERVRETQYF

J: TRBJ2-1
length: 15
V: TRBV25-1
CDR3: CASSDAASGSLAQFF

J: TRBJ1-1
length: 13
V: TRBV7-9
CDR3: CASSARGGTEAFF

J: TRBJ1-2
length: 13
V: TRBV11-2
CDR3: CASSLKGNHGYTF

J: TRBJ1-1
length: 13
V: TRBV5-6
CDR3: CASSGQGWTEAFF

J: TRBJ2-2
length: 14
V: TRBV4-2
CDR3: CASSQDRGSGELFF

J: TRBJ2-2
length: 14
V: TRBV28
CDR3: CATLAGGQTGELFF

J: TRBJ1-2
length: 13
V: TRBV3-1
CDR3: CASTSGEDYGYTF

J: TRBJ2-2
length: 15
V: TRBV10-3
CDR3: CAISRGTGVTGELFF

J: TRBJ1-2
length: 17
V: TRBV27
CDR3: CASSPAGWTARGYGYTF

J: TRBJ2-1
length: 15
V: TRBV4-2
CDR3: CASSQEASGSYEQFF

J: TRBJ2-1
length: 16
V: TRBV20-1
CDR3: CSANGGTSGTNNEQFF

J: TRBJ2-3
length: 17
V: TRBV4-2
CDR3: CASSQEAWGLLTDTQYF